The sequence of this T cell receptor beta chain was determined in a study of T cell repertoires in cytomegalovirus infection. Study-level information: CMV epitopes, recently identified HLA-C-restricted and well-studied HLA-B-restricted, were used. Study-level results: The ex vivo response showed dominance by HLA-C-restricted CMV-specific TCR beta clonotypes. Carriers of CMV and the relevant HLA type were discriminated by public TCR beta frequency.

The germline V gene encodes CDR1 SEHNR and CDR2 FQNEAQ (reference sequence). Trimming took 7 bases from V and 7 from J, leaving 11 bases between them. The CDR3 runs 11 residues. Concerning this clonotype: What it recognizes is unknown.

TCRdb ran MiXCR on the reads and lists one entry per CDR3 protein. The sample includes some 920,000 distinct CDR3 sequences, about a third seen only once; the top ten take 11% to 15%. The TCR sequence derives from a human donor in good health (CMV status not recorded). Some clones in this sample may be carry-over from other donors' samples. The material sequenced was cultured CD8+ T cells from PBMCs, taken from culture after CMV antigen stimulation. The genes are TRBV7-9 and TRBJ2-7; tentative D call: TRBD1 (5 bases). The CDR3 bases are TGTGCCAGCATCTCCCCAGGGGAGCAGTACGTC. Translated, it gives CASISPGEQYV.